The rows below give T cell receptor beta chains drawn from one sample of a study of Graves' ophthalmopathy and Graves' hyperthyroidism. TCRdb re-derived calls from the multiplex PCR reads in MiXCR, one entry per CDR3 protein. The repertoire includes about 220,000 distinct CDR3 sequences, under 25% of them detected once, and roughly 39% sits in the top ten. The sample taken for sequencing was peripheral blood. These receptors were taken from a woman in her forties or fifties with Graves' ophthalmopathy. Each CDR3 is given with its conserved first and last residue. Each record gives: V gene, D gene, J gene, clone size, CDR3 DNA, CDR3 protein. D genes are given only for firm matches. Expanded clones are given a class, and other clones once, few, many or no size at all.

TRBV12-3/TRBV12-4	-	TRBJ1-2	-	TGTGCCAGCAGTTTAGGGGGGGCCAGGGCCATCTATGGCTACACCTTC	CASSLGGARAIYGYTF
TRBV24-1	TRBD2	TRBJ2-1	few	TGTGCCACCAGTGATTTAGGCCTAGCGGACATCGATGAGCAGTTCTTC	CATSDLGLADIDEQFF
TRBV2	-	TRBJ1-3	-	TGTGCCAGCAGTGACGAGGGCCTCGGAAACACCATATATTTT	CASSDEGLGNTIYF
TRBV20-1	TRBD1	TRBJ1-2	many	TGCAGTGCTAGGCGGACAGGGTACCCCGGGCTCTATGGCTACACCTTC	CSARRTGYPGLYGYTF
TRBV27	-	TRBJ2-7	many	TGTGCCAGCAGTTTTCAGGGCTCGACCTACGAGCAGTACTTC	CASSFQGSTYEQYF
TRBV11-1	-	TRBJ1-3	many	TGTGCCAGCAGCCCTCCCTCTCTCCTCCCCTCCTCTGGAAACACCATATATTTT	CASSPPSLLPSSGNTIYF
TRBV4-1	TRBD1	TRBJ2-5	-	TGCGCCAGCAGCCGCTTGGGTGGTGGGGGACAGGAGACCCAGTACTTC	CASSRLGGGGQETQYF
TRBV13	-	TRBJ1-1	many	TGTGCCAGCAGCTTAGGGGGCCCTTTGAACACTGAAGCTTTCTTT	CASSLGGPLNTEAFF
TRBV15	TRBD1	TRBJ2-7	many	TGTGCCACCAGCAGACCGGGACAGGGGGCGAGGGAGCAGTACTTC	CATSRPGQGAREQYF
TRBV6-1	TRBD1	TRBJ2-7	-	TGTGCCAGCAGTCCGAAGATAGGGGGCTCCTACGAGCAGTCCTTC	CASSPKIGGSYEQSF
TRBV7-2	TRBD2	TRBJ2-5	many	TGTGCCAGCAGCCGGACTAGCGGGACGGAGACCCAGTACTTC	CASSRTSGTETQYF
TRBV25-1	TRBD2	TRBJ2-4	many	TGTGCCAGCAGTCTGGGGGGGGTTCAGTACTTC	CASSLGGVQYF
TRBV20-1	-	TRBJ2-5	many	TGCAGTGCAAAGCTGCAGGGAATGGGGGTACAAGAGACCCAGTACTTC	CSAKLQGMGVQETQYF
TRBV24-1	-	TRBJ2-2	many	TGTGCCACCAGTAAAGGGGTTATTACCGGGGAGCTGTTTTTT	CATSKGVITGELFF
TRBV19	-	TRBJ2-6	many	TGTGCCAGTAGTATTCCTAGCTCTGGGGCCAACGTCCTGACTTTC	CASSIPSSGANVLTF
TRBV3-1	-	TRBJ1-1	many	TGCGCCACCGCGCACACCAGGGGTAGGGGAACTGAAGCTTTCTTT	CATAHTRGRGTEAFF